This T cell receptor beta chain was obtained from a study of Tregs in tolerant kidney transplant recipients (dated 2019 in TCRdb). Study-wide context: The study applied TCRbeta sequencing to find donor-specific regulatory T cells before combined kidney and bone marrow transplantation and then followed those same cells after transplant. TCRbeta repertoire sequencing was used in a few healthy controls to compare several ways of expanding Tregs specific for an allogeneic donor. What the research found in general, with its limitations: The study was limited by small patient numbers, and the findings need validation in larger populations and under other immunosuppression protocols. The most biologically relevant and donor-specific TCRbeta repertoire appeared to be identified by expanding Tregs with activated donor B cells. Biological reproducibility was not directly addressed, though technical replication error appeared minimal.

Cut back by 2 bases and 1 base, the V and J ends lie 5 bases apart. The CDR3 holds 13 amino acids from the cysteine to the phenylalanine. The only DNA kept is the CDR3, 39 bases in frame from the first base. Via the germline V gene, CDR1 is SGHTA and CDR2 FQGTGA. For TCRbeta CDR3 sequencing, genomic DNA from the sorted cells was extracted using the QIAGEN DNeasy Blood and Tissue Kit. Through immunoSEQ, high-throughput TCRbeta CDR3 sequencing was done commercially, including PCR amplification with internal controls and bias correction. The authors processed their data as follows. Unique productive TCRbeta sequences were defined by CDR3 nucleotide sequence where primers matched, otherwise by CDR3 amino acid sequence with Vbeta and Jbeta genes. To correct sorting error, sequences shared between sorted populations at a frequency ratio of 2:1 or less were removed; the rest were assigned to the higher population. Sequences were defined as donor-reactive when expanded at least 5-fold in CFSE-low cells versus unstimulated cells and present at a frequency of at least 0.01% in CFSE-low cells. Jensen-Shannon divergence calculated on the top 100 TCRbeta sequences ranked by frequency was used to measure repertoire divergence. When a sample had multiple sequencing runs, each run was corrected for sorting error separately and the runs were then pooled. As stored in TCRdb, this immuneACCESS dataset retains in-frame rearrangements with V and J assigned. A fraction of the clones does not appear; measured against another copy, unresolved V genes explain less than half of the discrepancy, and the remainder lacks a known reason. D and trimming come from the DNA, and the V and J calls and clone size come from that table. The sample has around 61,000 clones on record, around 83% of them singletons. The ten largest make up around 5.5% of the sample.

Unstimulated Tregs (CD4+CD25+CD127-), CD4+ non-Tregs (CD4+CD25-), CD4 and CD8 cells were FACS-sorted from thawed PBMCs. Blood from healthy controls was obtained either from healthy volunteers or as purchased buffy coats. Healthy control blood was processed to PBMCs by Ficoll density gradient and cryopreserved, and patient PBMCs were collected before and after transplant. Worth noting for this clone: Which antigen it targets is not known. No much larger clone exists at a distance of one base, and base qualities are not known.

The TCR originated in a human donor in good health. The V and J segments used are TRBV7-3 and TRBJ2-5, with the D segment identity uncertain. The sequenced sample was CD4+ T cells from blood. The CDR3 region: CASSLLPQETQYF. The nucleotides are TGTGCCAGCAGCTTATTGCCCCAAGAGACCCAGTACTTC.